The 24 T cell receptor beta chains in this list originate from one sample, sequenced in a study of blood T cells in healthy people across ages (dated by TCRdb to the mid-2010s). The library was produced with 5' RACE. For sequencing, an Illumina HiSeq 2500 was employed. A second PCR of about 7 to 12 cycles was performed with a sample-barcoded 5' primer and a J-beta primer mix. TCRdb took the public reads, trimmed them with fastp at Q25, ran MiXCR for clone calling and kept in-frame beta chains. When rows share a CDR3 protein, they turn into one entry using the most common DNA and genes. For this sample the table gives 1,500,000 or so distinct CDR3 sequences, of which 55% to 75% were detected only once. The ten largest make up about 6.7% of the sample. The sequenced material came from blood. These TCRs come from a young man in good health.

J is TRBJ1-1 and V is TRBV20-1; 7 bases are a match to TRBD1. The CDR3 runs 14 residues. Germline CDR1 and CDR2: DFQATT and SNEGSKA (reference sequence). V lost 5 bases and J lost 0; bases outside the gene matches: 6. The CDR3 protein is CSAQRQGLNTEAFF. CDR3 nucleotide sequence: TGCAGTGCTCAAAGACAGGGTTTGAACACTGAAGCTTTCTTT.

This chain links TRBV6-5 with TRBJ2-7; 10 bases map to TRBD2. V was pared by 6 bases and J by 7 bases, with 12 bases of the junction left unmatched. The CDR3 runs 15 residues. In germline, CDR1 is MNHEY, CDR2 SVGAGI. CDR3 protein: CASSLAGGQYNEQYF. The CDR3 nucleotides are TGTGCCAGCAGCTTAGCGGGGGGCCAATACAATGAGCAGTACTTC.

This clonotype has more than one count but fewer than ten. The rearrangement links TRBV7-2 to TRBJ2-2; 9 positions agree with TRBD1. The ends lost 7 bases at V and 5 bases at J; junction bases unmatched: 8. The CDR3 totals 15 residues. CDR1 and CDR2 (germline): SGHTA, FQGNSA. DNA of the CDR3: TGTGCCAGCACCCTAACAGGGGGCCGAACCGGGGAGCTGTTTTTT. Translated: CASTLTGGRTGELFF.

The chain carries TRBV27 and TRBJ2-2, with TRBD2 matching over 9 bases. The CDR3 is made up of 16 amino acids. Germline values: CDR1 MNHEY, CDR2 SMNVEV (reference sequence). Trimming cost V 5 bases and J 0 bases; bases outside gene matches: 4. CDR3 DNA: TGTGCCAGCAGTCCCGTAGCGGGGGCGAACACCGGGGAGCTGTTTTTT. Translated: CASSPVAGANTGELFF.

This clonotype was seen only a few times. The rearrangement joins TRBV12-3 or TRBV12-4 to TRBJ2-5, with no clear D. V was shortened by 3 bases and J by 11 bases, with 13 bases between the two germline ends. The CDR3 extends over 12 amino acids. DNA of the CDR3: TGTGCCAGCAGTTTTCATCCGTATGAGCAGTACTTC. Its protein product is CASSFHPYEQYF.

The rearrangement uses TRBV20-1 and TRBJ2-5; a possible D gene is TRBD2 (6 bases). The CDR3 covers 13 residues. Germline V gene lookup returns CDR1 DFQATT and CDR2 SNEGSKA (reference sequence). The V gene lost 3 bases and the J gene lost 5 bases, with 13 bases spanning the gap. CDR3 in amino acids: CSAREGMRETQYF. The CDR3 nucleotides read TGCAGTGCTAGGGAGGGGATGCGGGAGACCCAGTACTTC.

The chain combines TRBV2 with TRBJ2-3, with a possible D match to TRBD2 (5 bases). CDR1 is SNHLY and CDR2 is FYNNEI in the germline V gene. Trimming pared 7 bases from V and 12 bases from J, leaving 14 bases between. The CDR3 has 11 amino acids. In DNA form, the CDR3 reads TGTGCCAGCATGAGGGTGGACTTCCAGTATTTT. Translating gives CASMRVDFQYF.

The chain links TRBV4-2 to TRBJ1-6, with 9 bases identical to TRBD1. The CDR3 contains 15 residues. The ends lost 1 base at V and 7 bases at J; junction bases unmatched: 2. Germline V gene lookup returns CDR1 LGHNA and CDR2 YNFKEQ. CDR3 nucleotides: TGTGCCAGCAGCCAAGGCGACAGGGGGAATTCACCCCTCCACTTT. As protein: CASSQGDRGNSPLHF.

The chain has TRBV29-1 and TRBJ2-4; the D gene is possibly TRBD2 (6 bases). Deletions cut 4 bases from V and 7 bases from J, with 20 bases between. This CDR3 comprises 15 residues. From germline, CDR1 is SQVTM and CDR2 ANQGSEA. This CDR3 is CSVAGLGGGENIQYF. The CDR3 nucleotides read TGCAGCGTTGCAGGCCTAGGAGGCGGGGAGAACATTCAGTACTTC.

The V and J genes are TRBV15 and TRBJ2-3; no clear D. The CDR3 extends over 12 amino acids. V gave up 6 bases and J gave up 0 bases, with 4 bases separating them. Germline assignment: CDR1 LNHNV and CDR2 YYDKDF (reference sequence). The CDR3 sequence: CATRDSTDTQYF. DNA for the CDR3: TGTGCCACCAGGGATAGCACAGATACGCAGTATTTT.

A word on this clonotype: Being one base from a much bigger clone, this may be a read error. This sequence joins TRBV7-8 and TRBJ2-5; 9 bases line up with TRBD2. V lost 5 bases and J lost 5; bases outside the gene matches: 6. This CDR3 is built from 14 residues. Germline CDR1 and CDR2: SGHVS and FQNEAQ. The CDR3 coding sequence is TGTGCCAGCAGCGTAGAGCTAGCGGGGGAGACCCAGTACTTC. Translated, it gives CASSVELAGETQYF.

The chain recombines TRBV20-1 with TRBJ2-7; 8 bases agree with TRBD1. Germline V gene data show CDR1 as DFQATT and CDR2 as SNEGSKA (reference sequence). After removal of 0 bases from V and 6 bases from J, the junction contained 10 bases not matched to a gene. The CDR3 totals 15 residues. As DNA, the CDR3 is TGCAGTGCTAGAGATCCTCAACAGGGGGTTTTCGAGCAGTACTTC. It is translated as CSARDPQQGVFEQYF.

This clonotype was recorded once. The V gene is TRBV27, the J gene TRBJ2-2; D gene unclear. The CDR3 totals 16 residues. The germline gives CDR1 MNHEY, CDR2 SMNVEV (reference sequence). Deletions cut 2 bases from V and 0 bases from J, with 10 bases between. CDR3 amino acids: CASSLGSVPNTGELFF. The CDR3, as DNA: TGTGCCAGCAGTTTAGGCTCCGTACCGAACACCGGGGAGCTGTTTTTT.

V is TRBV20-1 and J is TRBJ2-7; the D is unclear. V was shortened by 3 bases and J by 3 bases, with 12 bases between the two germline ends. Per germline, CDR1 DFQATT and CDR2 SNEGSKA (reference sequence). The CDR3 totals 13 residues. CDR3 amino acids: CSASGGNGYEQYF. The DNA of the CDR3 is TGCAGTGCTAGTGGTGGGAACGGCTACGAGCAGTACTTC.

There are a few counts of this clonotype. A read error may account for a junction end that differs from germline. CDR3 protein: CASSQDLGTSYEQYF. CDR3 sequence (DNA): TGTGCCAGCAGCCAAGATCTCGGGACGTCCTACGAGCAGTACTTC. This chain uses TRBV4-3 with TRBJ2-7; D may match TRBD1 or TRBD2 (5 bases each). This CDR3 comprises 15 residues. Germline loops: CDR1 LGHNA, CDR2 YSLEER.

The chain has TRBV24-1 and TRBJ2-3; no firm D call. From germline, CDR1 is KGHDR and CDR2 SFDVKD. The CDR3 sequence is 15 residues long. V gave up 0 bases and J gave up 2 bases, with 8 bases separating them. CDR3 residues: CATSDLRTVTDTQYF. Written as DNA, the CDR3 is TGTGCCACCAGTGATTTGCGTACTGTCACAGATACGCAGTATTTT.

This clonotype was seen a handful of times. The V call is TRBV5-1, the J call TRBJ2-5; TRBD2 matches at 8 bases. With the DNA end fitting TRBJ2-7 better, the J assignment may be wrong. The CDR3 sequence is 13 residues long. CDR1 is SGHRS and CDR2 is YFSETQ in the germline V gene. The CDR3 sequence: CAGTIAGNYEQYF. CDR3 coding DNA: TGCGCCGGCACTATAGCGGGAAACTACGAGCAGTACTTC.

This clonotype was seen at least ten times. This may stem from a read error, because a much larger clone lies one nucleotide away. The rearrangement links TRBV15 to TRBJ2-5, with a possible D match to TRBD1 (6 bases). Germline V gene lookup returns CDR1 LNHNV and CDR2 YYDKDF (reference sequence). Trimming took off 3 bases at V and 11 bases at J, with 19 bases between the two ends. This CDR3 is 14 amino acids long. Here the CDR3 reads CATSSGTFYNEQYF. In DNA form, the CDR3 reads TGTGCCACCAGCAGCGGGACATTTTACAATGAGCAGTACTTC. Full variable domain (outside the CDR3, taken from reference TRBV15 and TRBJ2-5): DAMVIQNPRYQVTQFGKPVTLSCSQTLNHNVMYWYQQKSSQAPKLLFHYYDKDFNNEADTPDNFQSRRPNTSFCFLDIRSPGLGDTAMYLCATSSGTFYNEQYFGPGTRLLVL.

The chain has TRBV29-1 and TRBJ1-2, with D possibly matching TRBD1 (5 bases). Per the germline V gene, CDR1 is SQVTM and CDR2 is ANQGSEA. CDR3 length equals 13 residues. Trimming left V 3 bases short and J 6 bases short, with 14 bases between. This CDR3 is CSVDNREGDGYTF. CDR3 nucleotides: TGCAGCGTTGATAATAGGGAAGGGGATGGCTACACCTTC.

This chain uses TRBV7-2 with TRBJ2-4, with 8 nucleotides matching TRBD2. The CDR3 has 13 amino acids. V gave up 3 bases and J gave up 9 bases; unmatched junction bases: 4. Germline CDR1 SGHTA, CDR2 FQGNSA. The CDR3 DNA reads TGTGCCAGCAGCTTCGGGGGGGAAGCCATTCAGTACTTC. Protein product: CASSFGGEAIQYF.

The rearrangement joins TRBV27 to TRBJ1-6; D gene unclear. The CDR3 is 14 residues long. Germline V gives CDR1 MNHEY, CDR2 SMNVEV (reference sequence). The V and J ends lost 10 bases and 7 bases respectively, with 17 bases between them. The CDR3 sequence: CATGLSYSNSPLHF. The CDR3 DNA follows: TGTGCCACTGGATTATCTTATAGCAATTCACCCCTCCACTTT.

This clonotype was seen at least ten times. The rearrangement links TRBV4-1 to TRBJ2-5, with 7 bases fitting TRBD2. Germline-derived CDR1 and CDR2 are MGHRA and YSYEKL. The CDR3 length is 17 residues. Trimming at V came to 0 bases and at J to 5 bases, leaving 12 bases not matched to a gene. CDR3 protein: CASSQDPASGSGETQYF. The CDR3 nucleotides are TGCGCCAGCAGCCAAGATCCGGCTAGCGGCAGCGGGGAGACCCAGTACTTC.

The chain combines TRBV12-3 or TRBV12-4 with TRBJ1-2; D might be TRBD1 (5 bases). The CDR3 loop spans 15 amino acids. Trimming left V 5 bases short and J 3 bases short, with 16 bases between. The chain's CDR3 is CASSRGSPSDYGYTF. For the CDR3, the DNA is TGTGCCAGCAGTCGGGGGAGCCCCTCTGACTATGGCTACACCTTC.

This clonotype was seen a handful of times. The chain combines TRBV7-9 with TRBJ2-7; D is ambiguous. The CDR3 sequence is 11 residues long. The V end was cut by 2 bases, the J end by 10 bases, with 9 bases between. Germline V gene lookup returns CDR1 SEHNR and CDR2 FQNEAQ (reference sequence). The CDR3 DNA is TGTGCCAGCAGCTTAAACGGAGCCCAGTACTTC. It encodes CASSLNGAQYF. The full variable domain, with the rest looked up from reference TRBV7-9 and TRBJ2-7, is DTGVSQNPRHKITKRGQNVTFRCDPISEHNRLYWYRQTLGQGPEFLTYFQNEAQLEKSRLLSDRFSAERPKGSFSTLEIQRTEQGDSAMYLCASSLNGAQYFGPGTRLTVT.